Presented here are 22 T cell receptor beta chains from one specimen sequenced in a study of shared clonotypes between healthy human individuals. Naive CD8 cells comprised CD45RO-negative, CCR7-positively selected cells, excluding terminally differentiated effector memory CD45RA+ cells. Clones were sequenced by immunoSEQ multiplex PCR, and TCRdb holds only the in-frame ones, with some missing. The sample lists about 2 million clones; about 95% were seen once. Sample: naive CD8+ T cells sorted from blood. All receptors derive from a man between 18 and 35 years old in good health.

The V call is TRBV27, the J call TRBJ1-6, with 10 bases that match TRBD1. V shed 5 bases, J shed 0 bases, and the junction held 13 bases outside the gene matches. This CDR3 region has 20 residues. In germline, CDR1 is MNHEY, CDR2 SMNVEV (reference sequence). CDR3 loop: CASSPTGTGVLSSYNSPLHF. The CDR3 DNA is TGTGCCAGCAGTCCTACCGGGACAGGGGTGCTGAGCTCCTATAATTCACCCCTCCACTTT.

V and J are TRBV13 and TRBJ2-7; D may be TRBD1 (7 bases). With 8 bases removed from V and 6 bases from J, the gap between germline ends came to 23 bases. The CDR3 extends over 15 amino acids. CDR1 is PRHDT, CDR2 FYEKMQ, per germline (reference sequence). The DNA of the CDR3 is TGTGCCAGCTCCGCAGGGGGGACGGATTATGGCGAGCAGTACTTC. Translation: CASSAGGTDYGEQYF.

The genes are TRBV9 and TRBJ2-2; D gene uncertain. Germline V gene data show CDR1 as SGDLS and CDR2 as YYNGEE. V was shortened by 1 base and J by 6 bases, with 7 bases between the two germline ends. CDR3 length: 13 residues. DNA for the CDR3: TGTGCCAGCAGCGTACTAGACGCCGGGGAGCTGTTTTTT. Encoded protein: CASSVLDAGELFF.

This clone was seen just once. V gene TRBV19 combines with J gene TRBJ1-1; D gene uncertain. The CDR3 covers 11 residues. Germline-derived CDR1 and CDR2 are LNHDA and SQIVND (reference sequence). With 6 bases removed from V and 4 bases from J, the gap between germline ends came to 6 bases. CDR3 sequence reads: CASRTLTEAFF. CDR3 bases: TGTGCCAGTAGGACACTCACTGAAGCTTTCTTT.

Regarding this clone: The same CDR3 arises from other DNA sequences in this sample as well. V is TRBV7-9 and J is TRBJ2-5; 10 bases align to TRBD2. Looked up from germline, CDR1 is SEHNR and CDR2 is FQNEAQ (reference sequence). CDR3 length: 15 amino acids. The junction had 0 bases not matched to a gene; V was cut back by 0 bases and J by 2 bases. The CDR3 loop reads CASSLASGGQETQYF. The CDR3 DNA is TGTGCCAGCAGCTTAGCTAGCGGGGGGCAAGAGACCCAGTACTTC.

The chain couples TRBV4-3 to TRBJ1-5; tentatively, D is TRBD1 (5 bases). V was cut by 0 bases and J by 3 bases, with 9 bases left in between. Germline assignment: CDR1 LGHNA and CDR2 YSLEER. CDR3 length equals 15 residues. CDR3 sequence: CASSQDRGYNQPQHF. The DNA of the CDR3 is TGCGCCAGCAGCCAAGATCGGGGGTACAATCAGCCCCAGCATTTT.

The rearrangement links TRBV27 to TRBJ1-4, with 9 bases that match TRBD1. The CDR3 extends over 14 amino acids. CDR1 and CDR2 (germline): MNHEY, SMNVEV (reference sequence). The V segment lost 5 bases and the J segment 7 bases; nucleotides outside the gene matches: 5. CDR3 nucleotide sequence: TGTGCCAGCAGTACGACAGGGGGACTTGAAAAACTGTTTTTT. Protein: CASSTTGGLEKLFF.

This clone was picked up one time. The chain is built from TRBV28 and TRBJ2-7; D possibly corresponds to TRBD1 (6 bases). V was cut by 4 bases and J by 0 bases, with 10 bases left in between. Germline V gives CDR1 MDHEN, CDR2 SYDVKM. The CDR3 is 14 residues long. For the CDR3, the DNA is TGTGCCAGCAGTTCAGGGGTAAGCTCCTACGAGCAGTACTTC. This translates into CASSSGVSSYEQYF. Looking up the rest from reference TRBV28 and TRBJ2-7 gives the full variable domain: DVKVTQSSRYLVKRTGEKVFLECVQDMDHENMFWYRQDPGLGLRLIYFSYDVKMKEKGDIPEGYSVSREKKERFSLILESASTNQTSMYLCASSSGVSSYEQYFGPGTRLTVT.

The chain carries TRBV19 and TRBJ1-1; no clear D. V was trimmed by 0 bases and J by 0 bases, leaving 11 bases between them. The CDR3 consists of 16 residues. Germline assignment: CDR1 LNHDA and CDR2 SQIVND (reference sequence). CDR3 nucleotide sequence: TGTGCCAGTAGTATAGAGACCCCCTCGATGAACACTGAAGCTTTCTTT. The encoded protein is CASSIETPSMNTEAFF.

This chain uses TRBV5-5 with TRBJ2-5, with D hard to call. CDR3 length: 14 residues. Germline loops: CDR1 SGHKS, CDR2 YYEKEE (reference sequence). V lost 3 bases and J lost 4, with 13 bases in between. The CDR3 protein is CASSSGIGLETQYF. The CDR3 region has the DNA TGTGCCAGCAGCTCTGGGATCGGGTTAGAGACCCAGTACTTC.

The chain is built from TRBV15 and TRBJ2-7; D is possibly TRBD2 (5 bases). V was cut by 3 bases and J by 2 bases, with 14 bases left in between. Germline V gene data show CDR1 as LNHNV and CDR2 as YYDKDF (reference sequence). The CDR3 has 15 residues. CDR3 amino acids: CATSSGLATTYEQYF. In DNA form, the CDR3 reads TGTGCCACCAGCAGCGGATTAGCGACTACCTACGAGCAGTACTTC.

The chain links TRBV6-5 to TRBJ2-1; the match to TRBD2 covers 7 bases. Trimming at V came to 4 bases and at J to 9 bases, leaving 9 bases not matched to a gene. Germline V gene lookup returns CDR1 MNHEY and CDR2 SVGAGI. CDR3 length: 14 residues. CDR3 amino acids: CASSFFGLEGEQFF. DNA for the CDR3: TGTGCCAGCAGTTTCTTCGGACTAGAGGGTGAGCAGTTCTTC.

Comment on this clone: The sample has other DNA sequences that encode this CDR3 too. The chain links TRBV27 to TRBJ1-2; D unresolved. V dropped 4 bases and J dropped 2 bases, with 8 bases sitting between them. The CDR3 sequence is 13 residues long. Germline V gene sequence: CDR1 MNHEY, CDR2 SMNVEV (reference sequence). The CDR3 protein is CASSSGSNYGYTF. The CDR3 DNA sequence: TGTGCCAGCAGTTCCGGGAGCAACTATGGCTACACCTTC.

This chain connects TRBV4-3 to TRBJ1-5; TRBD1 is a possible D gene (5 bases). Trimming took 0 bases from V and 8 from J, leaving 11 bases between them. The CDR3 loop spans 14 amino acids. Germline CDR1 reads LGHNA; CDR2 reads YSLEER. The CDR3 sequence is CASSQDREVKPQHF. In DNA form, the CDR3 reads TGCGCCAGCAGCCAAGACAGGGAGGTGAAGCCCCAGCATTTT.

This CDR3 is CASSKQGAVIDEQFF. The CDR3 region has the DNA TGTGCCAGCTCCAAACAGGGGGCAGTTATTGATGAGCAGTTCTTC. The chain employs TRBV18 and TRBJ2-1, with 9 positions matching TRBD1. The germline gives CDR1 KGHSH, CDR2 LQKENI. The CDR3 is made up of 15 amino acids. The trim removed 6 bases at V and 8 bases at J, leaving 11 bases unmatched.

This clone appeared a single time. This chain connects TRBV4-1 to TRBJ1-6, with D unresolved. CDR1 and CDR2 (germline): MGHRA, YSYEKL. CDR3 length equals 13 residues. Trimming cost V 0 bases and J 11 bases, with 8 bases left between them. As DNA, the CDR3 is TGCGCCAGCAGCCAAGATAGCCGCGCACCCCTCCACTTT. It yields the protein CASSQDSRAPLHF.

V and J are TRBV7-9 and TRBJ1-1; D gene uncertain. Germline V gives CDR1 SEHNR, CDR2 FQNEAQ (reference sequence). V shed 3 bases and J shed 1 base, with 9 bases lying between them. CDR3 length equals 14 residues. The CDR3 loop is CASSLSFGNTEAFF. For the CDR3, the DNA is TGTGCCAGCAGCTTGAGTTTTGGGAACACTGAAGCTTTCTTT.

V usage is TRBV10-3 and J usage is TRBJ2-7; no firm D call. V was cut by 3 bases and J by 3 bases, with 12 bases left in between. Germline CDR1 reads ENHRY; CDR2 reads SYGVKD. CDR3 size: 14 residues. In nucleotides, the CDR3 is TGTGCCATCAGTGACGAGGACCGATACTACGAGCAGTACTTC. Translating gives CAISDEDRYYEQYF.

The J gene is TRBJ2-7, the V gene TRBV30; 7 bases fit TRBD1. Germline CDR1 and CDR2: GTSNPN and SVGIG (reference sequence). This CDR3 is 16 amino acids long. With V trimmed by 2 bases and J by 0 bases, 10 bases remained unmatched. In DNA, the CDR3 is TGTGCCTGGAGTCTAGGGACAGTCACGAGCTCCTACGAGCAGTACTTC. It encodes CAWSLGTVTSSYEQYF.

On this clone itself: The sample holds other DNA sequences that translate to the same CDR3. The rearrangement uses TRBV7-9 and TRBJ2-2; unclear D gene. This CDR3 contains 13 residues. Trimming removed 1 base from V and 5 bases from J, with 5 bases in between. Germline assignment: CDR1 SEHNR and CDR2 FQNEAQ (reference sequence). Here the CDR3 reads CASSLVLTGELFF. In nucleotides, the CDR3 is TGTGCCAGCAGCTTAGTTCTTACCGGGGAGCTGTTTTTT.

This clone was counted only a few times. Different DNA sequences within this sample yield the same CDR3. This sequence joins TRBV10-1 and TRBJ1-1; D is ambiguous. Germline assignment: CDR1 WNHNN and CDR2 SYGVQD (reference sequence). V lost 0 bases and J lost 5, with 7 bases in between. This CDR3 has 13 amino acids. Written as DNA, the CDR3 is TGCGCCAGCAGTGAGTCAGTAGGGACTGAAGCTTTCTTT. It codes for CASSESVGTEAFF.

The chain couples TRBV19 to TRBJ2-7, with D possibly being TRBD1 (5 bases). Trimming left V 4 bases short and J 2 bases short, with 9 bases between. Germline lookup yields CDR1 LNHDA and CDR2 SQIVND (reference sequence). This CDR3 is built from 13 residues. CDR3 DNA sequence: TGTGCCAGTAGTAAGACAGTTACCTACGAGCAGTACTTC. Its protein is CASSKTVTYEQYF.